This T cell receptor (beta chain) was observed in a study of identical twins. Healthy Caucasians, and only they, were the donors. Trimming shortened V by 4 bases and J by 2 bases, and 18 bases separated the two germline ends. The CDR3 consists of 16 residues. Germline V gene lookup returns CDR1 SGDLS and CDR2 YYNGEE. Comments on this clonotype: Its specificity is unknown.

A universal primer site came from template switching; cDNA carried unique molecular identifiers. TCRdb recomputed calls from the 5' RACE reads with MiXCR, one row per CDR3 protein. This repertoire shows about 490,000 distinct CDR3 sequences, 12% to 15% found once; its top ten account for around 0.4%. Study-wide results and limits: Excess sharing by twins proved weaker in beta out-of-frame sequences. Cross-sectional statistics underpinned the conclusions; the same donors were not followed.

These data were also reused for a study on yellow fever vaccine responses in identical twins.

The chain couples TRBV9 to TRBJ2-5; possible D gene TRBD2, 6 bases. This TCR came from a woman under 30 in good health. The sample taken for sequencing was CD4+ T cells sorted from blood. This CDR3 is CASSPRGNLIQETQYF. CDR3 nucleotide sequence: TGTGCCAGCAGCCCTCGCGGGAATCTCATTCAAGAGACCCAGTACTTC. Drawing the rest from reference TRBV9 and TRBJ2-5, the complete variable domain is DSGVTQTPKHLITATGQRVTLRCSPRSGDLSVYWYQQSLDQGLQFLIQYYNGEERAKGNILERFSAQQFPDLHSELNLSSLELGDSALYFCASSPRGNLIQETQYFGPGTRLLVL.